A selection of T cell receptor beta chains follows, all from one sample in a study of blood T cell repertoires in COVID-19. Here immunoSEQ multiplex PCR was the method, and the copy in TCRdb shows in-frame clones only, minus some. The sample records some 59,000 clones, more than 85% being singletons. The specimen sequenced was peripheral blood. These receptors were collected from a man over 45 with acute or convalescent COVID-19. CDR3s include the opening cysteine and the closing phenylalanine or tryptophan. D genes are given only for firm matches. Where a row states a size, it is once, few, many or the class of an expanded clone; other rows omit it.

D gene | J gene | CDR3 length | clone size | V gene | CDR3 DNA | CDR3 protein
. | TRBJ2-2 | 16 | . | TRBV5-1 | TGCGCCAGCAGCTTACAACTGACAGGGAACACCGGGGAGCTGTTTTTT | CASSLQLTGNTGELFF
. | TRBJ2-2 | 15 | . | TRBV6-5 | TGTGCCAGCAGTTACTCGACCAGGGTTACCGGGGAGCTGTTTTTT | CASSYSTRVTGELFF
. | TRBJ1-2 | 15 | once | TRBV30 | TGTGCCTGGACGGGGGGACATAAGTCTAACTATGGCTACACCTTC | CAWTGGHKSNYGYTF
TRBD2 | TRBJ2-5 | 17 | . | TRBV24-1 | TGTGCCACCGGAAGTAAGGGGAAGGGACTAGCGGGAGAGACCCAGTACTTC | CATGSKGKGLAGETQYF
. | TRBJ1-3 | 15 | once | TRBV11-3 | TGTGCCAGCAGCCCCCAAAGAGGGTCTGGAAACACCATATATTTT | CASSPQRGSGNTIYF
. | TRBJ1-1 | 11 | . | TRBV30 | TGTGCCTGGAGGGACATTGGTGAAGCTTTCTTT | CAWRDIGEAFF
. | TRBJ1-1 | 13 | . | TRBV11-3 | TGTGCCAGCAGCTTAGGTGGGGAGACTGAAGCTTTCTTT | CASSLGGETEAFF
. | TRBJ1-4 | 14 | . | TRBV11-2 | TGTGCCAGCAGCCCGCGTCGGGAGGCTGAAAAACTGTTTTTT | CASSPRREAEKLFF
. | TRBJ1-2 | 16 | . | TRBV6-6 | TGTGCCAGCAGCCCTACCCCGAGCAGGGATAACTATGGCTACACCTTC | CASSPTPSRDNYGYTF
. | TRBJ2-7 | 16 | . | TRBV7-8 | TGTGCCAGCAGCATACCTACAGGGTTTAGCTCCTACGAGCAGTACTTC | CASSIPTGFSSYEQYF
. | TRBJ1-2 | 12 | . | TRBV2 | TGTGCCAGCACGATGGGCAGCTATGGCTACACCTTC | CASTMGSYGYTF
. | TRBJ2-3 | 17 | . | TRBV5-1 | TGCGCCAGCAGCTTGAACGGGGGAGTGTCGTTTGATGATACGCAGTATTTT | CASSLNGGVSFDDTQYF
. | TRBJ2-2 | 15 | few | TRBV19 | TGTGCCAGTAGTATGGGAGGATCGAACACCGGGGAGCTGTTTTTT | CASSMGGSNTGELFF
. | TRBJ2-2 | 14 | . | TRBV7-9 | TGTGCCAGCAGCCCCTCCTTGAACACCGGGGAGCTGTTTTTT | CASSPSLNTGELFF
. | TRBJ1-4 | 14 | . | TRBV30 | TGTGCCTGGAGTTCCCTTACAGGGAATGAAAAACTGTTTTTT | CAWSSLTGNEKLFF
TRBD1 | TRBJ1-2 | 13 | . | TRBV7-9 | TGTGCCAGCAGCCCACAGGGGGCCTATGGCTACACCTTC | CASSPQGAYGYTF
TRBD2 | TRBJ2-5 | 20 | . | TRBV5-1 | TGCGCCAGCAGCTTCCGAGGCGGGGGTGGAGCGGGATCGCGCCAAGAGACCCAGTACTTC | CASSFRGGGGAGSRQETQYF
TRBD1 | TRBJ2-7 | 14 | . | TRBV6-6 | TGTGCCAGCACTTTGGACAGGGACTCCTACGAGCAGTACTTC | CASTLDRDSYEQYF
. | TRBJ1-1 | 13 | . | TRBV30 | TGTGCCTGGTTTTTAGAAGAAAACACTGAAGCTTTCTTT | CAWFLEENTEAFF
. | TRBJ2-2 | 14 | . | TRBV7-9 | TGTGCCAGCAGCTTGATCCGGAGGACCGGGGAGCTGTTTTTT | CASSLIRRTGELFF
TRBD2 | TRBJ2-1 | 20 | . | TRBV3-1/TRBV3-2 | TGTGCCAGCAGCCAAGATTTCGGGACTAGCGGGTGGAGCTCCTACAATGAACAGTTCTTC | CASSQDFGTSGWSSYNEQFF
TRBD1 | TRBJ2-3 | 15 | . | TRBV14 | TGTGCCAGCAGCCAATCACAGGGGTGGACAGATACGCAGTATTTT | CASSQSQGWTDTQYF
. | TRBJ1-2 | 14 | . | TRBV30 | TGTGCCTGGATCCCAGACAGGCTGAACTATGGCTACACCTTC | CAWIPDRLNYGYTF
. | TRBJ2-3 | 15 | . | TRBV4-1 | TGCGCCAGCAGCCAAGCCGGTGAGGAGGGAGATACGCAGTATTTT | CASSQAGEEGDTQYF
. | TRBJ1-1 | 13 | . | TRBV9 | TGTGCCAGCAGCTCCCGGGTAACCACTGAAGCTTTCTTT | CASSSRVTTEAFF
. | TRBJ2-5 | 15 | . | TRBV11-2 | TGTGCCAGCAGCTCCTCAGGTGCCTTAAAAGAGACCCAGTACTTC | CASSSSGALKETQYF
TRBD1 | TRBJ1-4 | 16 | . | TRBV7-6 | TGTGCCAGCAGCTTAAATCTTGGGCAGGGGGGTGAAAAACTGTTTTTT | CASSLNLGQGGEKLFF
. | TRBJ1-4 | 13 | . | TRBV6-2/TRBV6-3 | TGTGCCAGCAGTTACCCAAGGGGTGAAAAACTGTTTTTT | CASSYPRGEKLFF
. | TRBJ2-4 | 13 | . | TRBV3-1/TRBV3-2 | TGTGCCAGCAGCCATGGCGGCAAAAACATTCAGTACTTC | CASSHGGKNIQYF
TRBD1 | TRBJ1-5 | 14 | . | TRBV7-2 | TGTGCCAGCAGCTTAAGACAGGGGGGGCAGCCCCAGCATTTT | CASSLRQGGQPQHF
. | TRBJ2-1 | 13 | once | TRBV11-3 | TGTGCCAGCAGCTTACACGGCGACTATGAGCAGTTCTTC | CASSLHGDYEQFF
. | TRBJ2-5 | 17 | . | TRBV5-1 | TGCGCCAGCAGCCCCCATGACGGTGGACAGCGCAAAGAGACCCAGTACTTC | CASSPHDGGQRKETQYF
. | TRBJ1-5 | 15 | few | TRBV11-3 | TGTGCCAGCAGCTTAGGGGGGGTAGACGATCAGCCCCAGCATTTT | CASSLGGVDDQPQHF
. | TRBJ2-5 | 14 | . | TRBV5-1 | TGCGCCAGCAGCCCAGGGTCCCCCCCGGAGACCCAGTACTTC | CASSPGSPPETQYF
. | TRBJ1-3 | 13 | . | TRBV29-1 | TGCAGCGTTGAAGCTTCACTTGGAAACACCATATATTTT | CSVEASLGNTIYF
. | TRBJ1-1 | 14 | once | TRBV18 | TGTGCCAGCTCAGCCCTTACCTGGGACATTGAAGCTTTCTTT | CASSALTWDIEAFF
. | TRBJ1-3 | 14 | once | TRBV4-1 | TGCGCCAGCAGCCAAGAGGGGGGTGTTGACACCATATATTTT | CASSQEGGVDTIYF
. | TRBJ1-1 | 14 | once | TRBV6-2/TRBV6-3 | TGTGCCAGCAGTTACGAGGTCTGGAACACTGAAGCTTTCTTT | CASSYEVWNTEAFF
TRBD1 | TRBJ1-2 | 13 | . | TRBV27 | TGTGCCAGCAGTACAGGACAGGGCTATGGCTACACCTTC | CASSTGQGYGYTF
. | TRBJ1-2 | 13 | . | TRBV6-5 | TGTGCCAGCAGCGTATTGGGGGCGGGTGGCTACACCTTC | CASSVLGAGGYTF
. | TRBJ1-1 | 13 | . | TRBV5-4 | TGTGCCAGCAGCTTGGACGGGTTCACTGAAGCTTTCTTT | CASSLDGFTEAFF
. | TRBJ1-2 | 13 | . | TRBV4-1 | TGCGCCAGCAGCCAAGGGACACAGTATGGCTACACCTTC | CASSQGTQYGYTF